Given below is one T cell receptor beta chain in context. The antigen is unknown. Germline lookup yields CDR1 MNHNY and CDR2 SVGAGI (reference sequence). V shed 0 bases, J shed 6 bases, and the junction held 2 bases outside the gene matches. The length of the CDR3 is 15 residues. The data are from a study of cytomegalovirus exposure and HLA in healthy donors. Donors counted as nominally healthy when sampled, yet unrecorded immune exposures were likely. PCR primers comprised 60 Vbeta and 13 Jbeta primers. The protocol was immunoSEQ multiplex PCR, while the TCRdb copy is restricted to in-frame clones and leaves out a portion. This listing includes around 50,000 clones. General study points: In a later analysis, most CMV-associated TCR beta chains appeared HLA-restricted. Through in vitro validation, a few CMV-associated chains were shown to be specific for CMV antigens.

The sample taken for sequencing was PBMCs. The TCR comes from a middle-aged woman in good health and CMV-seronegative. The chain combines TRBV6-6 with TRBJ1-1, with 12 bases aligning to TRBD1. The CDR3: CASSYSGQGASEAFF. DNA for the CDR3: TGTGCCAGCAGTTACTCGGGACAGGGGGCTTCTGAAGCTTTCTTT.